Listed below are T cell receptor beta chains from one sample, sequenced in a study of naive and memory T cell subsets. Each CDR3 protein is one row after TCRdb ran MiXCR on the UMI-ligation and nested PCR reads. There are 20,000 to 25,000 distinct CDR3 sequences in the sample; over 7% occur only once, and approximately 22% lies in the top ten. Sequenced sample: central memory CD8+ T cells from blood. These receptors were collected from a human donor in good health. CDR3s include the opening cysteine and the closing phenylalanine or tryptophan. D genes are given only for firm matches. Clone size is not always given. Where it is, it says once, few, many or a class for expanded clones.

d_gene	j_gene	len	abundance	v_gene	CDR3aa	CDR3nt
TRBD1	TRBJ2-3	18	many	TRBV30	CAWTDGQGLRGSTDTQYF	TGTGCCTGGACTGATGGACAGGGGCTACGAGGGAGCACAGATACGCAGTATTTT
NA	TRBJ2-1	15	NA	TRBV19	CASSYGPAGNNEQFF	TGTGCCAGTAGTTACGGCCCCGCGGGGAACAATGAGCAGTTCTTC
NA	TRBJ1-4	17	few	TRBV6-6	CASSPRDQLRVKSKLFF	TGTGCCAGCAGTCCCCGGGACCAATTACGGGTTAAGTCTAAACTGTTTTTT
NA	TRBJ2-3	14	NA	TRBV7-8	CASSLVMGPDTQYF	TGTGCCAGCAGCTTAGTAATGGGCCCAGATACGCAGTATTTT
NA	TRBJ2-3	14	many	TRBV20-1	CSARDYQNTDTQYF	TGCAGTGCTAGGGACTACCAGAACACAGATACGCAGTATTTT
NA	TRBJ1-1	14	few	TRBV30	CAWRKGHGYTEAFF	TGTGCCTGGAGAAAGGGGCATGGGTACACTGAAGCTTTCTTT
NA	TRBJ2-1	16	NA	TRBV19	CASSTLLGSLYNEQFF	TGTGCCAGTAGTACCCTTTTAGGTTCGCTATACAATGAGCAGTTCTTC
NA	TRBJ1-5	15	many	TRBV7-8	CASSGTTESNQPQHF	TGTGCCAGCAGCGGCACCACAGAGAGCAATCAGCCCCAGCATTTT
TRBD1	TRBJ2-6	16	NA	TRBV6-4	CASSEQGASGANVLTF	TGTGCCAGCAGTGAACAGGGGGCGTCCGGGGCCAACGTCCTGACTTTC
NA	TRBJ1-5	12	NA	TRBV3-1	CASSLGVTPQHF	TGTGCCAGCAGCCTAGGGGTGACACCCCAGCATTTT
NA	TRBJ2-7	14	NA	TRBV28	CASMGSANSYEQYF	TGTGCCAGCATGGGTTCCGCTAACTCCTACGAGCAGTACTTC
NA	TRBJ1-4	17	NA	TRBV4-3	CASSQEWSEGGNEKLFF	TGCGCCAGCAGCCAAGAATGGTCGGAGGGAGGGAATGAAAAACTGTTTTTT
NA	TRBJ1-5	15	many	TRBV20-1	CSARERGGDISPQHF	TGCAGTGCTAGAGAACGCGGAGGGGACATATCGCCCCAGCATTTT
TRBD1	TRBJ1-6	14	few	TRBV5-6	CASSGQALNSPLHF	TGTGCCAGCAGCGGACAGGCGTTGAATTCACCCCTCCACTTT
TRBD1	TRBJ2-3	13	NA	TRBV7-9	CASSFTGEDTQYF	TGTGCCAGCAGCTTTACAGGGGAGGATACGCAGTATTTT
NA	TRBJ2-7	16	NA	TRBV4-3	CASSQGWDTGTYEQYF	TGCGCCAGCAGCCAAGGCTGGGACACGGGTACCTACGAGCAGTACTTC
NA	TRBJ2-7	15	many	TRBV5-5	CASSLDGSRAYEQYF	TGTGCCAGCAGCTTGGATGGTAGCAGGGCCTACGAGCAGTACTTC